A single sample is the source of the 30 T cell receptor beta chains below, sequenced in a study of blood T cell repertoires in COVID-19. Assay used: immunoSEQ multiplex PCR; TCRdb lists only in-frame clones, some missing. Of some 390,000 clones listed, more than 75% are singletons. The specimen sequenced was peripheral blood. The origin of the receptors is a woman aged 60 to 75 with COVID-19, enrolled during active disease.

This chain connects TRBV29-1 to TRBJ1-2; no firm D call. Germline V lookup: CDR1 SQVTM, CDR2 ANQGSEA. The CDR3 extends over 13 amino acids. V was trimmed by 3 bases and J by 4 bases, leaving 12 bases between them. For the CDR3, the DNA is TGCAGCGTTGAGAGCGGGAGAGCCTATGGCTACACCTTC. Its translation is CSVESGRAYGYTF.

This rearrangement joins TRBV6-6 to TRBJ2-3; 9 bases map to TRBD2. The CDR3 length is 16 residues. Germline loops: CDR1 MNHNY, CDR2 SVGAGI (reference sequence). The V segment lost 7 bases and the J segment 2 bases; nucleotides outside the gene matches: 10. CDR3 in amino acids: CASTRARGGATDTQYF. CDR3 nucleotide sequence: TGTGCCAGCACCAGGGCGCGGGGGGGAGCCACAGATACGCAGTATTTT.

This rearrangement joins TRBV3-1 (or the pseudogene TRBV3-2) to TRBJ2-3; 10 bases align to TRBD2. Germline CDR1 and CDR2: LGHDT and YNNKEL (reference sequence). The V and J ends lost 6 bases and 0 bases, in that order; junction bases with no gene match: 15. The CDR3 loop spans 19 amino acids. The CDR3 DNA sequence: TGTGCCAGCAGTACCTCTAGCGGGGGCCCAACCTTTAGCACAGATACGCAGTATTTT. Amino acids: CASSTSSGGPTFSTDTQYF.

Worth noting for this clone: One end of the junction varies from germline; a read error may be responsible. V is TRBV28 and J is TRBJ1-1; TRBD1 aligns across 8 bases. Germline CDR1 MDHEN, CDR2 SYDVKM. The CDR3 consists of 12 residues. The CDR3 protein is CASRGPNTEAFF. The DNA for the CDR3 is TGTGCGAGCAGGGGGCCAAACACTGAAGCTTTCTTT.

The rearrangement links TRBV25-1 to TRBJ1-1; D unresolved. This CDR3 spans 14 amino acids. CDR1 and CDR2 (germline): MGHDK, SYGVNS. Trimming removed 2 bases at V and 4 bases at J, with 11 bases between. The CDR3 region is CASSEIRRGTEAFF. The CDR3, as DNA: TGTGCCAGCAGTGAAATCCGGCGGGGCACTGAAGCTTTCTTT.

This rearrangement joins TRBV19 to TRBJ1-5, with unresolved D. Germline V CDR1 and CDR2: LNHDA, SQIVND (reference sequence). Trimming stripped 7 bases from V and 5 bases from J, with 9 bases between. The CDR3 runs 12 residues. CDR3 bases: TGTGCCAGTACGAGGGAGCATCAGCCCCAGCATTTT. This codes for CASTREHQPQHF.

As concerns this clone: Additional DNA sequences in this sample encode the identical CDR3. The CDR3 region is CASSTGGSNTEAFF. As DNA, the CDR3 is TGTGCCAGTAGTACAGGGGGAAGTAACACTGAAGCTTTCTTT. The V call is TRBV19, the J call TRBJ1-1; TRBD1 matches 7 bases. The CDR3 covers 14 residues. Per germline, CDR1 LNHDA and CDR2 SQIVND (reference sequence). V shed 4 bases and J 2 bases; nucleotides not matched to a gene: 4.

This sequence joins TRBV6-5 and TRBJ2-7; tentative D call: TRBD2 (6 bases). Deletions cut 5 bases from V and 3 bases from J, with 17 bases between. The CDR3 consists of 15 residues. Looked up from germline, CDR1 is MNHEY and CDR2 is SVGAGI. The CDR3 protein is CASSPRWDSGYEQYF. As DNA, the CDR3 is TGTGCCAGCAGTCCACGGTGGGACTCTGGCTACGAGCAGTACTTC.

The J gene is TRBJ2-2, the V gene TRBV3-1 (or the pseudogene TRBV3-2); a possible D gene is TRBD2 (6 bases). CDR1 and CDR2 (germline): LGHDT, YNNKEL (reference sequence). Trimming shortened V by 2 bases and J by 9 bases, and 28 bases separated the two germline ends. The CDR3 loop spans 19 amino acids. DNA for the CDR3: TGTGCCAGCAGCCAATATTGGGACCCTCGGCGGGGAGCTCACCGGGAGCTGTTTTTT. It is translated as CASSQYWDPRRGAHRELFF.

The CDR3 coding sequence is TGTGCCAGCAGCTCGGACAGAGCGAACACTGAAGCTTTCTTT. Its protein product is CASSSDRANTEAFF. The chain uses TRBV5-8 and TRBJ1-1, with D perhaps TRBD1 (6 bases). There are 14 residues in the CDR3. V lost 3 bases to trimming and J lost 1 base, with 10 bases between them. Per germline, CDR1 SGHTS and CDR2 YDEGEE.

This rearrangement joins TRBV5-1 to TRBJ1-1; D remains unclear. Trimming took off 4 bases at V and 4 bases at J, with 17 bases between the two ends. Germline V gives CDR1 SGHRS, CDR2 YFSETQ. The CDR3 consists of 15 residues. CDR3 loop: CASSRSSASGTEAFF. CDR3 coding DNA: TGCGCCAGCAGCCGTTCTAGTGCTAGCGGCACTGAAGCTTTCTTT. Drawing the rest from reference TRBV5-1 and TRBJ1-1, the complete variable domain is KAGVTQTPRYLIKTRGQQVTLSCSPISGHRSVSWYQQTPGQGLQFLFEYFSETQRNKGNFPGRFSGRQFSNSRSEMNVSTLELGDSALYLCASSRSSASGTEAFFGQGTRLTVV.

The J gene is TRBJ2-1, the V gene TRBV7-3, with D uncertain. The V and J ends lost 2 bases and 5 bases respectively, with 10 bases between them. This CDR3 contains 14 residues. CDR1 is SGHTA and CDR2 is FQGTGA in the germline V gene. CDR3 nucleotides: TGTGCCAGCAGCTTACGGCCAGACAACAATGAGCAGTTCTTC. This encodes CASSLRPDNNEQFF.

The J gene is TRBJ1-1, the V gene TRBV5-5, with D unresolved. V lost 0 bases to trimming and J lost 0 bases, with 15 bases between them. The CDR3 runs to 17 residues. Germline CDR1 reads SGHKS; CDR2 reads YYEKEE (reference sequence). The CDR3 nucleotides read TGTGCCAGCAGCTTGGATGCGAGACAACTCTTGAACACTGAAGCTTTCTTT. This gives the protein CASSLDARQLLNTEAFF.

The chain is built from TRBV6-1 and TRBJ2-5; D is unclear. Between the trimmed V and J ends, which lost 1 base and 4 bases, there was a span of 7 bases. Germline-derived CDR1 and CDR2 are MNHNS and SASEGT. The length of the CDR3 is 13 residues. The CDR3 DNA follows: TGTGCCAGCAGTGAAGGGAGAGGAGAGACCCAGTACTTC. Amino acid sequence: CASSEGRGETQYF.

This rearrangement joins TRBV28 to TRBJ1-1, with D unclear. The V and J ends lost 6 bases and 5 bases respectively, with 13 bases between them. Germline lookup yields CDR1 MDHEN and CDR2 SYDVKM. There are 13 residues in the CDR3. CDR3 region: CASRLGPGTEAFF. In DNA, the CDR3 is TGTGCCAGCAGGCTCGGCCCGGGGACTGAAGCTTTCTTT.

This chain links TRBV6-5 with TRBJ2-7; D is ambiguous. V was shortened by 4 bases and J by 0 bases, with 7 bases between the two germline ends. The CDR3 is 13 residues long. The germline CDR1 and CDR2 sequences are MNHEY and SVGAGI. The CDR3 DNA reads TGTGCCAGCAGTTCGACATTCTCCTACGAGCAGTACTTC. Protein sequence: CASSSTFSYEQYF.

The chain couples TRBV29-1 to TRBJ1-1, with TRBD1 matching over 7 bases. The CDR3 has 13 amino acids. Germline V gene data show CDR1 as SQVTM and CDR2 as ANQGSEA. V was clipped by 6 bases and J by 6 bases; unmatched bases: 10. This CDR3 reads CSVHVVQGSEAFF. The CDR3 region has the DNA TGCAGCGTCCACGTGGTACAGGGGTCTGAAGCTTTCTTT. Full variable domain (remainder filled in from reference TRBV29-1 and TRBJ1-1): SAVISQKPSRDICQRGTSLTIQCQVDSQVTMMFWYRQQPGQSLTLIATANQGSEATYESGFVIDKFPISRPNLTFSTLTVSNMSPEDSSIYLCSVHVVQGSEAFFGQGTRLTVV.

The chain carries TRBV7-6 and TRBJ2-5; 10 bases are a match to TRBD2. J was trimmed by 1 base and V by 5 bases; bases with no gene match: 7. The germline gives CDR1 SGHVS, CDR2 FNYEAQ. This CDR3 is built from 16 residues. Here the CDR3 reads CASSLRTSGVQETQYF. In DNA form, the CDR3 reads TGTGCCAGCAGCCTCCGGACTAGCGGAGTCCAAGAGACCCAGTACTTC.

This clone appeared a single time. The genes are TRBV11-2 and TRBJ2-7, with a weak D call TRBD1 (6 bases). Germline V lookup: CDR1 SGHAT, CDR2 FQNNGV. This CDR3 has 13 residues. V was clipped by 8 bases and J by 3 bases, with 14 bases between them. In DNA, the CDR3 is TGTGCCAGCCACCACAGGGTTGGCTACGAGCAGTACTTC. It is translated as CASHHRVGYEQYF.

The J gene is TRBJ2-3, the V gene TRBV24-1, with 9 bases matching TRBD1. The CDR3 spans 16 residues. J lost 4 bases, V lost 3 bases, and 7 bases had no gene match. In germline, CDR1 is KGHDR, CDR2 SFDVKD. The DNA for the CDR3 is TGTGCCACCAGTGATCCAGGGACAGGGCAGTCAGATACGCAGTATTTT. It yields the protein CATSDPGTGQSDTQYF.

As for this clone: The same CDR3 also results from other DNA sequences found in this sample. The CDR3 DNA reads TGTGCCAGTAGTATAGACAGGGCCTACGAGCAGTACTTC. This gives the protein CASSIDRAYEQYF. This chain joins TRBV19 and TRBJ2-7, with a tentative D call TRBD1 (5 bases). The CDR3 is 13 amino acids. Germline CDR1 LNHDA, CDR2 SQIVND (reference sequence). The V gene lost 0 bases and the J gene lost 2 bases, with 5 bases spanning the gap.

The V and J genes are TRBV7-3 and TRBJ1-2, with TRBD1 identical over 8 bases. V lost 4 bases and J lost 6; bases outside the gene matches: 7. The CDR3 extends over 14 amino acids. CDR1 is SGHTA and CDR2 is FQGTGA in the germline V gene. CDR3 protein: CASSSGGTVDGYTF. CDR3 sequence (DNA): TGTGCCAGCAGCTCAGGGGGCACGGTGGATGGCTACACCTTC.

CDR3 sequence: CASRSTGAASYEQYF. CDR3 coding DNA: TGTGCCAGCAGGTCGACAGGGGCCGCCTCCTACGAGCAGTACTTC. J is TRBJ2-7 and V is TRBV28; 8 bases are shared with TRBD1. The germline CDR1 and CDR2 sequences are MDHEN and SYDVKM. J gave up 0 bases and V 6 bases, and 7 bases lay outside the gene matches. The CDR3 sequence is 15 residues long. Based on the CDR3 plus reference TRBV28 and TRBJ2-7, the full variable domain is DVKVTQSSRYLVKRTGEKVFLECVQDMDHENMFWYRQDPGLGLRLIYFSYDVKMKEKGDIPEGYSVSREKKERFSLILESASTNQTSMYLCASRSTGAASYEQYFGPGTRLTVT.

This sequence joins TRBV18 and TRBJ2-1; TRBD2 agrees at 12 bases. J lost 9 bases, V lost 4 bases, and 13 bases had no gene match. The CDR3 totals 17 residues. The V gene's germline CDR1 is KGHSH and CDR2 LQKENI. CDR3 nucleotide sequence: TGTGCCAGCTCACGGACTAGCGGGGCCCCATTAAATGGTGAGCAGTTCTTC. It specifies CASSRTSGAPLNGEQFF. Together with reference TRBV18 and TRBJ2-1, the CDR3 gives the full variable domain: NAGVMQNPRHLVRRRGQEARLRCSPMKGHSHVYWYRQLPEEGLKFMVYLQKENIIDESGMPKERFSAEFPKEGPSILRIQQVVRGDSAAYFCASSRTSGAPLNGEQFFGPGTRLTVL.

The V and J genes are TRBV6-5 and TRBJ1-5, with TRBD1 identical over 9 bases. The CDR3 length is 14 residues. From germline, CDR1 is MNHEY and CDR2 SVGAGI. Germline trimming cut 6 bases from V and 7 bases from J; bases unmatched to any gene: 7. CDR3 DNA sequence: TGTGCCAGCAGACCGGACAGGGGTGGCCAGCCCCAGCATTTT. This codes for CASRPDRGGQPQHF.

V and J are TRBV7-2 and TRBJ2-7; D is ambiguous. Germline V gene sequence: CDR1 SGHTA, CDR2 FQGNSA. The ends were cut back, 2 bases at V and 2 bases at J, with 10 bases in the middle. The CDR3 consists of 14 residues. The chain's CDR3 is CASSLSTVPYEQYF. The CDR3 DNA follows: TGTGCCAGCAGCTTATCCACGGTTCCCTACGAGCAGTACTTC.

This chain joins TRBV7-8 and TRBJ1-3; 9 bases match TRBD1. With V trimmed by 4 bases and J by 0 bases, 4 bases remained unmatched. This CDR3 comprises 16 residues. CDR1 is SGHVS, CDR2 FQNEAQ, per germline. Here the CDR3 reads CASSYRDRVSGNTIYF. The CDR3, as DNA: TGTGCCAGCAGCTACCGGGACAGGGTCTCTGGAAACACCATATATTTT.

This clone was counted a single time. This rearrangement joins TRBV5-1 to TRBJ2-3; 14 nucleotides agree with TRBD2. The germline gives CDR1 SGHRS, CDR2 YFSETQ. This CDR3 has 19 residues. With V trimmed by 4 bases and J by 0 bases, 10 bases remained unmatched. CDR3 nucleotides: TGCGCCAGCAGCAGGGCCGGGACTAGCGGGGGCCGTAGCACAGATACGCAGTATTTT. Translating it yields CASSRAGTSGGRSTDTQYF.

CDR3: CASSLATGNTGELFF. CDR3 sequence (DNA): TGTGCCAGCAGCTTAGCGACAGGGAACACCGGGGAGCTGTTTTTT. The V gene is TRBV7-6, the J gene TRBJ2-2; D is possibly TRBD1 (6 bases). V lost 0 bases, J lost 1 base, and 6 bases lay in between. This CDR3 contains 15 residues. Germline lookup yields CDR1 SGHVS and CDR2 FNYEAQ.

The rearrangement links TRBV7-8 to TRBJ1-1; perhaps TRBD1 as D (6 bases). With 5 bases removed from V and 0 bases from J, the gap between germline ends came to 13 bases. The length of the CDR3 is 15 residues. The germline V gene encodes CDR1 SGHVS and CDR2 FQNEAQ. The CDR3 protein is CASSARQAMNTEAFF. CDR3 DNA: TGTGCCAGCAGCGCCAGACAGGCGATGAACACTGAAGCTTTCTTT.